The 26 T cell receptor beta chains reported below all come from one sample, sequenced in a study of T cell changes during pregnancy in multiple sclerosis. Assay: immunoSEQ multiplex PCR; the TCRdb copy retains only in-frame clones and omits some. The sample comprises about 100,000 clones, around nine tenths of which are singletons, and 0.95% to 1.5% rests with the top ten. The starting material was peripheral blood, obtained in the second trimester of pregnancy. The receptor source for this set is a female donor with multiple sclerosis, enrolled in a pregnancy study.

The V gene is TRBV1, the J gene TRBJ2-3; TRBD2 is the table's D call and was not checked against the DNA. TRBV1 is a pseudogene. This CDR3 contains 20 residues. The CDR3 nucleotides are TGCACCAGCAGCCAAGCATCGCTCAGCGGGGAATACACTAGCACAGATACGCAGTATTTT. Translated: CTSSQASLSGEYTSTDTQYF.

In its sample, this clone was seen a few times. One junction end disagrees with the germline gene, perhaps due to a read error. The gene calls are TRBV29-1 and TRBJ1-1, with 9 bases fitting TRBD1. Germline V lookup: CDR1 SQVTM, CDR2 ANQGSEA. This CDR3 has 14 amino acids. The CDR3 sequence: CSVKEGTGRSEAFF. As DNA, the CDR3 is TGCAGCGTTAAAGAGGGGACAGGGAGGTCTGAAGCTTTCTTT.

The chain is built from TRBV13 and TRBJ2-7; D may be TRBD1 (6 bases). The germline gives CDR1 PRHDT, CDR2 FYEKMQ (reference sequence). Between the trimmed V and J ends, which lost 0 bases and 0 bases, there was a span of 24 bases. This CDR3 contains 20 residues. CDR3 DNA: TGTGCCAGCAGCTTAGGAAGAAATTATCCCGAGGGGGTTAGCTCCTACGAGCAGTACTTC. Encoded protein: CASSLGRNYPEGVSSYEQYF. The complete variable domain, with remaining parts taken from reference TRBV13 and TRBJ2-7, reads AAGVIQSPRHLIKEKRETATLKCYPIPRHDTVYWYQQGPGQDPQFLISFYEKMQSDKGSIPDRFSAQQFSDYHSELNMSSLELGDSALYFCASSLGRNYPEGVSSYEQYFGPGTRLTVT.

V gene TRBV10-2 combines with J gene TRBJ1-5; D is unclear. The V gene lost 10 bases and the J gene lost 6 bases, with 34 bases spanning the gap. This CDR3 is 19 amino acids long. In germline, CDR1 is WSHSY, CDR2 SAAADI. In nucleotides, the CDR3 is TGCGCCATCGTCCGGGGTGGTGTACCTCCGAGGAAGCCGGTTCAGCCCCAGCATTTT. It translates to CAIVRGGVPPRKPVQPQHF.

This clone occurred once. J is TRBJ1-1 and V is TRBV14; D not resolved. Germline CDR1 reads SGHDN; CDR2 reads FVKESK. The CDR3 extends over 11 amino acids. V was clipped by 4 bases and J by 5 bases, with 5 bases between them. In nucleotides, the CDR3 is TGTGCCAGCAGCCCCCTAACTGAAGCTTTCTTT. This sequence encodes CASSPLTEAFF.

V usage is TRBV30 and J usage is TRBJ2-2; D is possibly TRBD1 (6 bases). This CDR3 region has 15 residues. In germline, CDR1 is GTSNPN, CDR2 SVGIG (reference sequence). V lost 3 bases to trimming and J lost 0 bases, with 11 bases between them. The chain's CDR3 is CAWRDGQTNTGELFF. Written as DNA, the CDR3 is TGTGCCTGGAGGGATGGACAGACGAACACCGGGGAGCTGTTTTTT. The entire variable domain, with the rest obtained from reference TRBV30 and TRBJ2-2, is as follows: SQTIHQWPATLVQPVGSPLSLECTVEGTSNPNLYWYRQAAGRGLQLLFYSVGIGQISSEVPQNLSASRPQDRQFILSSKKLLLSDSGFYLCAWRDGQTNTGELFFGEGSRLTVL.

The rearrangement joins TRBV19 to TRBJ1-1; TRBD1 matches at 10 bases. Germline V CDR1 and CDR2: LNHDA, SQIVND (reference sequence). The CDR3 sequence is 15 residues long. The junction had 5 bases not matched to a gene; V was cut back by 4 bases and J by 3 bases. The CDR3 here is CASSTDRGLYTEAFF. CDR3 in DNA: TGTGCCAGTAGTACAGACAGGGGGCTTTACACTGAAGCTTTCTTT.

DNA of the CDR3: TGTGCCATCAGTGGTTATAGCGGGGGCACAGATACGCAGTATTTT. Its protein product is CAISGYSGGTDTQYF. The rearrangement joins TRBV10-3 to TRBJ2-3; 8 bases match TRBD2. Germline CDR1 is ENHRY and CDR2 is SYGVKD. The CDR3 runs 15 residues. Unmatched junction bases numbered 4, after V lost 4 bases and J lost 1 base.

V and J are TRBV5-8 and TRBJ1-4; D is possibly TRBD1 (6 bases). V was cut by 4 bases and J by 0 bases, with 13 bases left in between. Per the germline V gene, CDR1 is SGHTS and CDR2 is YDEGEE. The CDR3 loop spans 16 amino acids. The CDR3 region is CASSPGGRTTNEKLFF. CDR3 nucleotides: TGTGCCAGCAGCCCCGGGGGGCGGACAACTAATGAAAAACTGTTTTTT.

The chain links TRBV5-6 to TRBJ2-1; 7 bases fit TRBD1. V shed 5 bases, J shed 7 bases, and the junction held 6 bases outside the gene matches. Germline loops: CDR1 SGHDT, CDR2 YYEEEE. The CDR3 sequence is 13 residues long. As DNA, the CDR3 is TGTGCCAGCAGGACCGACAGGGAAAATGAGCAGTTCTTC. The encoded protein is CASRTDRENEQFF.

The chain is built from TRBV28 and TRBJ2-4, with TRBD1 identical over 12 bases. V shed 8 bases, J shed 5 bases, and the junction held 4 bases outside the gene matches. The CDR3 has 14 amino acids. From germline, CDR1 is MDHEN and CDR2 SYDVKM. CDR3: CASGDRGLENIQYF. The CDR3 nucleotides read TGTGCCAGCGGGGACAGGGGGCTCGAAAACATTCAGTACTTC.

This chain uses TRBV5-4 with TRBJ2-1; D is undetermined. This CDR3 is built from 14 residues. The germline V and J ends were trimmed by 1 base and 0 bases, with 5 bases remaining between them. Per germline, CDR1 SGHNT and CDR2 YYREEE (reference sequence). CDR3 sequence (DNA): TGTGCCAGCAGCTTGACAGCCTCCTACAATGAGCAGTTCTTC. Amino acids: CASSLTASYNEQFF.

The chain links TRBV25-1 to TRBJ2-5; D is possibly TRBD2 (7 bases). This CDR3 contains 16 residues. The ends were cut back, 2 bases at V and 6 bases at J, with 19 bases in the middle. Germline V gives CDR1 MGHDK, CDR2 SYGVNS. CDR3 amino acids: CASSEDRGAGLKTQYF. The CDR3 nucleotides read TGTGCCAGCAGTGAAGATCGGGGGGCTGGGTTGAAGACCCAGTACTTC.

This rearrangement joins TRBV2 to TRBJ2-3; D remains unclear. The V gene's germline CDR1 is SNHLY and CDR2 FYNNEI. The germline V and J ends were trimmed by 5 bases and 0 bases, with 9 bases remaining between them. The CDR3 covers 14 residues. The CDR3 loop is CASSPLASTDTQYF. For the CDR3, the DNA is TGTGCCAGCAGTCCCCTGGCCAGCACAGATACGCAGTATTTT.

The rearrangement links TRBV5-4 to TRBJ1-2, with D possibly matching TRBD1 (6 bases). The germline CDR1 and CDR2 sequences are SGHNT and YYREEE (reference sequence). V was clipped by 2 bases and J by 4 bases, with 15 bases between them. The CDR3 runs 15 residues. CDR3 loop: CASSFRGSSLYGYTF. CDR3 sequence (DNA): TGTGCCAGCAGCTTCAGGGGTTCATCCCTCTATGGCTACACCTTC.

This chain joins TRBV7-2 and TRBJ2-7; 8 bases map to TRBD1. From germline, CDR1 is SGHTA and CDR2 FQGNSA. V dropped 6 bases and J dropped 4; count of bases not matched to a gene: 14. The CDR3 is 16 amino acids. The CDR3 DNA sequence: TGTGCCAGCAGTGACCTGACAGGGGTTGCAACGTACGAGCAGTACTTC. It is translated as CASSDLTGVATYEQYF.

The CDR3 sequence is CASSLLAGAPYEQYF. DNA for the CDR3: TGTGCCAGCAGCCTGCTAGCGGGAGCCCCCTACGAGCAGTACTTC. The rearrangement uses TRBV13 and TRBJ2-7; 10 bases line up with TRBD2. The length of the CDR3 is 15 residues. The V gene's germline CDR1 is PRHDT and CDR2 FYEKMQ (reference sequence). V shed 5 bases, J shed 2 bases, and the junction held 6 bases outside the gene matches.

V and J are TRBV6-5 and TRBJ2-5, with 7 nucleotides matching TRBD2. V lost 0 bases to trimming and J lost 5 bases; unmatched junction nucleotides: 6. Germline assignment: CDR1 MNHEY and CDR2 SVGAGI. The length of the CDR3 is 15 residues. The CDR3, as DNA: TGTGCCAGCAGTTACTCCGGCGGGAGCTTGGAGACCCAGTACTTC. This encodes CASSYSGGSLETQYF.

This clone came up once. The CDR3 nucleotides read TGTGCCAGTAGTATAGTAGGCAGGGGGTCCGGAAAACTGTTTTTT. Encoded protein: CASSIVGRGSGKLFF. This chain links TRBV19 with TRBJ1-4, with 7 bases identical to TRBD1. CDR1 and CDR2 from the germline V gene are LNHDA and SQIVND (reference sequence). There are 15 residues in the CDR3. The ends lost 1 base at V and 10 bases at J; junction bases unmatched: 9.

This clone showed up just once. This chain uses TRBV2 with TRBJ2-1, with D possibly being TRBD1 (6 bases). Germline V gene data show CDR1 as SNHLY and CDR2 as FYNNEI. CDR3 length: 11 residues. The V gene lost 10 bases and the J gene lost 7 bases, with 11 bases spanning the gap. The DNA of the CDR3 is TGTGCCACCAATGACAGGAATGAGCAGTTCTTC. It is translated as CATNDRNEQFF.

The chain links TRBV27 to TRBJ2-3; TRBD2 matches 7 bases. There are 15 residues in the CDR3. Germline assignment: CDR1 MNHEY and CDR2 SMNVEV (reference sequence). With V trimmed by 2 bases and J by 4 bases, 6 bases remained unmatched. The CDR3 region is CASSLSGEVADTQYF. The CDR3 nucleotides are TGTGCCAGCAGTTTAAGCGGGGAGGTAGCAGATACGCAGTATTTT.

This sequence joins TRBV6-1 and TRBJ1-1; 10 nucleotides align to TRBD1. Germline loops: CDR1 MNHNS, CDR2 SASEGT. J lost 10 bases, V lost 1 base, and 9 bases had no gene match. This CDR3 has 15 amino acids. The CDR3 region is CASSEGGQGRFGAFF. CDR3 nucleotide sequence: TGTGCCAGCAGTGAAGGGGGACAGGGGCGCTTCGGAGCTTTCTTT.

The rearrangement links TRBV9 to TRBJ2-7; D possibly corresponds to TRBD2 (6 bases). Germline V gene data show CDR1 as SGDLS and CDR2 as YYNGEE. The V end was cut by 4 bases, the J end by 0 bases, with 11 bases between. This CDR3 is 14 amino acids long. The CDR3 here is CASSSHGSSYEQYF. The CDR3 DNA reads TGTGCCAGCAGCTCTCACGGGAGCTCCTACGAGCAGTACTTC. The complete variable domain, with remaining parts taken from reference TRBV9 and TRBJ2-7, reads DSGVTQTPKHLITATGQRVTLRCSPRSGDLSVYWYQQSLDQGLQFLIQYYNGEERAKGNILERFSAQQFPDLHSELNLSSLELGDSALYFCASSSHGSSYEQYFGPGTRLTVT.

The CDR3 DNA sequence: TGTGCCAGCAGCCATTCCCCGGAGGACAGAACCTACGAGCAGTACTTC. Its protein product is CASSHSPEDRTYEQYF. V and J are TRBV27 and TRBJ2-7; D perhaps matches TRBD1 (6 bases). The V gene's germline CDR1 is MNHEY and CDR2 SMNVEV (reference sequence). This CDR3 is 16 amino acids long. V was clipped by 6 bases and J by 2 bases, with 20 bases between them.

V gene TRBV6-1 combines with J gene TRBJ2-5; 7 bases align to TRBD1. With 6 bases clipped from V and 5 bases from J, the junction kept 9 bases outside the gene matches. Germline V gene data show CDR1 as MNHNS and CDR2 as SASEGT. The CDR3 is 14 amino acids. CDR3 loop: CASRLRQGRETQYF. The CDR3 DNA sequence: TGTGCCAGCAGACTCAGACAGGGTCGGGAGACCCAGTACTTC.

V and J are TRBV5-4 and TRBJ2-7; D remains unclear. The CDR3 has 13 residues. Germline CDR1 and CDR2: SGHNT and YYREEE (reference sequence). The germline V and J ends were trimmed by 1 base and 3 bases, with 8 bases remaining between them. In DNA, the CDR3 is TGTGCCAGCAGCTTGATAAGCAACTACGAGCAGTACTTC. Amino acid sequence: CASSLISNYEQYF. Supplemented by reference TRBV5-4 and TRBJ2-7, the full variable domain reads ETGVTQSPTHLIKTRGQQVTLRCSSQSGHNTVSWYQQALGQGPQFIFQYYREEENGRGNFPPRFSGLQFPNYSSELNVNALELDDSALYLCASSLISNYEQYFGPGTRLTVT.